This T cell receptor (beta chain) was captured by sequencing in a study of T cells in Graves' hyperthyroidism and ophthalmopathy. The ends were cut back, 5 bases at V and 0 bases at J, with 23 bases in the middle. Germline V CDR1 and CDR2: LNHNV, YYDKDF (reference sequence). The CDR3 totals 20 residues. Stable Graves' hyperthyroidism denoted no ophthalmopathy progression over 18 months. Hyperthyroidism was newly diagnosed in patients aged 18 to 65 (duration under 2 months). Diagnostic assessment was based on clinical symptoms, serum thyroxine and TRAb, thyroid ultrasound and orbital computed tomography. PBMCs were collected from a 10 ml volume of fresh peripheral blood. RNA transcripts served as the template for amplifying TCR beta CDR3 regions. Initially, a first-round RT-PCR of the TCR CDR3 employed the HTBI primer set. One entry per CDR3 protein, called by TCRdb with MiXCR from the multiplex PCR reads. The repertoire holds fewer than 800,000 distinct CDR3 sequences, with approximately 16% as singletons.

This clonotype appeared many times. The V and J genes are TRBV15 and TRBJ1-6; TRBD1 is a possible D gene (6 bases). The clonotype originates from a young man with Graves' hyperthyroidism. Sequenced sample: blood. The CDR3 sequence is CATSPQGGASISSYNSPLHF. The CDR3 nucleotides read TGTGCCACCAGCCCCCAAGGGGGAGCTTCGATAAGCTCCTATAATTCACCCCTCCACTTT.